What follows describes a single T cell receptor (beta chain). Its antigen is unidentified. This entry belongs to a study of PD-1 blockade in classical Hodgkin lymphoma. Exposure to brentuximab vedotin varied, and each patient had relapsed following autologous stem cell transplantation. The study, taken as a whole, reports: Possible causes of repertoire differences, disease activity or prior therapy, remain undefined. When set against healthy donors, newly diagnosed patients were reported to show lower baseline TCR diversity.

Germline V lookup: CDR1 MNHNY, CDR2 SVGAGI (reference sequence). The CDR3 has 13 amino acids. Trimming shortened V by 6 bases and J by 6 bases, and 14 bases separated the two germline ends. Measured with immunoSEQ multiplex PCR; TCRdb has only the in-frame clones, and not every one. The sample holds about 30,000 clones, around 70% seen once. Sequences were derived from peripheral blood mononuclear cells (PBMCs), sampled before the second cycle of nivolumab. The chain has TRBV6-6 and TRBJ1-1, with D perhaps matching TRBD1 (6 bases). This TCR derives from a human donor with classical Hodgkin lymphoma. CDR3 in amino acids: CASSPGGISEAFF. The CDR3 nucleotides read TGTGCCAGCAGCCCTGGGGGCATCTCTGAAGCTTTCTTT.